The clone carrying this T cell receptor beta chain has only one observation. This sample was taken from a study of PD-L1 blockade in urothelial cancer. As for the study in general: It was around 2014 that patients started atezolizumab at 1,200 mg intravenously every 3 weeks. Analyzed time points were 3 weeks (second dose) and 6 weeks after therapy began. A median blood sample held approximately 150,000 T cells and approximately 83,000 unique TCRs.

TCRdb's copy holds only in-frame clones and misses some; the assay was immunoSEQ multiplex PCR. The sample records tens of thousands of clones, about 75% being singletons. The time point denotes: pretreatment peripheral blood. The TCR was taken from a man between 65 and 79 years old with urothelial cancer. The sequencing used PBMCs, collected around atezolizumab (anti-PD-L1) treatment.

This chain's CDR3 is CASSYGYRASNTEAFF. CDR3 coding DNA: TGTGCCAGCAGTTACGGCTACAGGGCTTCGAACACTGAAGCTTTCTTT. The chain has TRBV6-6 and TRBJ1-1; D might be TRBD1 (6 bases). The germline V and J ends were trimmed by 2 bases and 1 base, with 14 bases remaining between them. The length of the CDR3 is 16 residues. Germline loops: CDR1 MNHNY, CDR2 SVGAGI (reference sequence).